The next 25 T cell receptor beta chains were all read from a single sample in a study of blood T cell repertoires in COVID-19. The method was immunoSEQ multiplex PCR; TCRdb's version includes in-frame clones alone and lacks a portion of them. Of some 270,000 clones listed, about 83% were seen once; the top ten hold 1.5% to 1.9%. Sequencing used peripheral blood. The source is a woman aged 40 to 50 who had recovered from COVID-19.

This chain uses TRBV7-9 with TRBJ1-6; D gene ambiguous. Germline-derived CDR1 and CDR2 are SEHNR and FQNEAQ (reference sequence). V was pared by 1 base and J by 10 bases, with 11 bases between. The CDR3 is 14 amino acids. CDR3 loop: CASSLGRDPSPLHF. CDR3 DNA: TGTGCCAGCAGCTTAGGGAGGGATCCGTCACCCCTCCACTTT.

Comment on this clone: The sample carries other DNA sequences with the same CDR3. The rearrangement links TRBV18 to TRBJ2-3; D might be TRBD2 (6 bases). V shed 4 bases and J shed 1 base, with 6 bases lying between them. Germline CDR1 KGHSH, CDR2 LQKENI. This CDR3 spans 13 amino acids. The CDR3 DNA is TGTGCCAGCTCACGGGGGGGCACAGATACGCAGTATTTT. Amino acids: CASSRGGTDTQYF.

As DNA, the CDR3 is TGTGCCAGCTCAGGACCCACAGGGTCCCGGAACACCGGGGAGCTGTTTTTT. Protein sequence: CASSGPTGSRNTGELFF. This chain uses TRBV18 with TRBJ2-2; D is perhaps TRBD1 (6 bases). This CDR3 is 17 amino acids long. Trimming removed 5 bases at V and 1 base at J, with 17 bases between. CDR1 KGHSH and CDR2 LQKENI come from the germline V gene.

This chain uses TRBV29-1 with TRBJ1-4; TRBD1 aligns across 7 bases. The CDR3 length is 11 residues. With 7 bases clipped from V and 8 bases from J, the junction kept 4 bases outside the gene matches. Germline CDR1 and CDR2: SQVTM and ANQGSEA. The CDR3: CSASDREKLFF. CDR3 bases: TGCAGCGCATCGGACAGGGAAAAACTGTTTTTT.

This sequence joins TRBV30 and TRBJ1-2; 8 bases fit TRBD1. The CDR3 consists of 12 residues. CDR1 and CDR2 from the germline V gene are GTSNPN and SVGIG (reference sequence). Trimming cost V 3 bases and J 6 bases; bases outside gene matches: 3. DNA for the CDR3: TGTGCCTGGAGGACAGGGGATGATGGCTACACCTTC. Amino acid sequence: CAWRTGDDGYTF.

The chain couples TRBV5-4 to TRBJ1-2; the match to TRBD1 covers 8 bases. In germline, CDR1 is SGHNT, CDR2 YYREEE (reference sequence). J gave up 6 bases and V 0 bases, and 10 bases lay outside the gene matches. This CDR3 is 16 amino acids long. The CDR3 coding sequence is TGTGCCAGCAGCTTGGCGCCTTCCGGGACAGGAGATGGCTACACCTTC. This codes for CASSLAPSGTGDGYTF.

The chain couples TRBV28 to TRBJ2-2; 9 bases align to TRBD2. The CDR3 is made up of 18 amino acids. Germline values: CDR1 MDHEN, CDR2 SYDVKM. After removal of 0 bases from V and 3 bases from J, the junction contained 8 bases not matched to a gene. CDR3 sequence: CASSLWGASGAHTGELFF. The CDR3 nucleotides are TGTGCCAGCAGTTTATGGGGGGCTAGCGGGGCTCACACCGGGGAGCTGTTTTTT. The whole variable domain, filled in from reference TRBV28 and TRBJ2-2, reads DVKVTQSSRYLVKRTGEKVFLECVQDMDHENMFWYRQDPGLGLRLIYFSYDVKMKEKGDIPEGYSVSREKKERFSLILESASTNQTSMYLCASSLWGASGAHTGELFFGEGSRLTVL.

The rearrangement links TRBV13 to TRBJ1-3; D might be TRBD1 (6 bases). Germline CDR1 and CDR2: PRHDT and FYEKMQ (reference sequence). The length of the CDR3 is 15 residues. With 5 bases removed from V and 0 bases from J, the gap between germline ends came to 11 bases. CDR3 sequence reads: CASSRTARSGNTIYF. CDR3 in DNA: TGTGCCAGCAGCCGGACAGCGCGCTCTGGAAACACCATATATTTT.

The chain joins TRBV2 to TRBJ1-2, with D unresolved. Trimming removed 5 bases from V and 4 bases from J, with 8 bases in between. The germline V gene encodes CDR1 SNHLY and CDR2 FYNNEI. This CDR3 spans 12 amino acids. The CDR3 nucleotides read TGTGCCAGCAGTCAAATCAGCTATGGCTACACCTTC. Translated, it gives CASSQISYGYTF.

This chain uses TRBV18 with TRBJ1-5; 8 nucleotides line up with TRBD1. The CDR3 has 15 amino acids. The junction had 3 bases not matched to a gene; V was cut back by 3 bases and J by 2 bases. Germline CDR1 and CDR2: KGHSH and LQKENI. The CDR3 here is CASSPDRAGNQPQHF. The DNA of the CDR3 is TGTGCCAGCTCACCGGACAGGGCTGGCAATCAGCCCCAGCATTTT.

This clone was counted a single time. This chain links TRBV2 with TRBJ1-2; TRBD1 matches 10 bases. J lost 8 bases, V lost 2 bases, and 11 bases had no gene match. This CDR3 contains 16 residues. CDR1 is SNHLY and CDR2 is FYNNEI in the germline V gene. The chain's CDR3 is CASSEMFRDRGTGYTF. CDR3 DNA: TGTGCCAGCAGTGAAATGTTCCGGGACAGGGGAACGGGCTACACCTTC.

V usage is TRBV7-2 and J usage is TRBJ1-6; 7 nucleotides match TRBD1. The length of the CDR3 is 15 residues. Germline V gene data show CDR1 as SGHTA and CDR2 as FQGNSA. Trimming took 4 bases from V and 5 from J; bases not matched to a gene: 5. CDR3 loop: CASSYGTVNNSPLHF. The CDR3 DNA is TGTGCCAGCAGCTACGGGACAGTTAATAATTCACCCCTCCACTTT.

The J gene is TRBJ2-7, the V gene TRBV7-9; D possibly corresponds to TRBD2 (5 bases). V dropped 6 bases and J dropped 3 bases, with 15 bases sitting between them. This CDR3 spans 14 amino acids. Germline V gives CDR1 SEHNR, CDR2 FQNEAQ (reference sequence). DNA for the CDR3: TGTGCCAGCAGTACACCGGGGTCCCGCTACGAGCAGTACTTC. This gives the protein CASSTPGSRYEQYF.

This chain connects TRBV6-5 to TRBJ1-1; D uncertain. This CDR3 comprises 11 residues. V was pared by 11 bases and J by 3 bases, with 10 bases between. Germline assignment: CDR1 MNHEY and CDR2 SVGAGI. The CDR3 DNA reads as TGTGCCTCACAGTGGTACACTGAAGCTTTCTTT. It codes for CASQWYTEAFF.

The V and J genes are TRBV18 and TRBJ1-6; 9 bases line up with TRBD1. This CDR3 is 15 amino acids long. The J segment lost 13 bases and the V segment lost 6 bases, leaving 13 bases of the junction unmatched. Germline V gene sequence: CDR1 KGHSH, CDR2 LQKENI. The chain's CDR3 is CASSPGTGLTRPLHF. The CDR3 region has the DNA TGTGCCAGCTCTCCCGGGACAGGGCTAACGAGGCCCCTCCACTTT. Based on the CDR3 plus reference TRBV18 and TRBJ1-6, the full variable domain is NAGVMQNPRHLVRRRGQEARLRCSPMKGHSHVYWYRQLPEEGLKFMVYLQKENIIDESGMPKERFSAEFPKEGPSILRIQQVVRGDSAAYFCASSPGTGLTRPLHFGNGTRLTVT.

The genes are TRBV6-5 and TRBJ2-2, with TRBD1 matching over 7 bases. The length of the CDR3 is 14 residues. Germline V gene lookup returns CDR1 MNHEY and CDR2 SVGAGI. The V and J ends lost 8 bases and 5 bases, in that order; junction bases with no gene match: 8. The CDR3 sequence: CASRAGGGTGELFF. The DNA for the CDR3 is TGTGCCAGCCGGGCAGGGGGTGGTACCGGGGAGCTGTTTTTT.

The V call is TRBV19, the J call TRBJ2-6; TRBD2 is a possible D gene (6 bases). The CDR3 runs 18 residues. V was clipped by 3 bases and J by 4 bases, with 19 bases between them. Germline V gene lookup returns CDR1 LNHDA and CDR2 SQIVND (reference sequence). CDR3 sequence: CASSIPWRVQSGANVLTF. CDR3 DNA sequence: TGTGCCAGTAGTATTCCCTGGAGGGTTCAGTCCGGGGCCAACGTCCTGACTTTC.

This clone was recorded a few times. The V call is TRBV5-1, the J call TRBJ1-6; 7 bases align to TRBD1. Trimming cost V 4 bases and J 6 bases; bases outside gene matches: 7. The CDR3 has 15 residues. Germline assignment: CDR1 SGHRS and CDR2 YFSETQ. The DNA of the CDR3 is TGCGCCAGCAGCCGCTCGGGACAGCTTAATTCACCCCTCCACTTT. Its translation: CASSRSGQLNSPLHF.

The V call is TRBV29-1, the J call TRBJ2-1, with 7 bases that match TRBD1. The germline CDR1 and CDR2 sequences are SQVTM and ANQGSEA. J lost 12 bases, V lost 5 bases, and 10 bases had no gene match. The CDR3 spans 12 residues. CDR3 loop: CSVFGQAGVQFF. DNA of the CDR3: TGCAGCGTTTTTGGACAGGCCGGGGTGCAGTTCTTC.

The chain uses TRBV11-2 and TRBJ2-3, with 8 nucleotides matching TRBD1. The germline CDR1 and CDR2 sequences are SGHAT and FQNNGV. J lost 4 bases, V lost 2 bases, and 11 bases had no gene match. The CDR3 sequence is 17 residues long. The CDR3 here is CASSLRSGQGDSDTQYF. The CDR3 DNA sequence: TGTGCCAGCAGCTTAAGGAGTGGACAGGGTGACTCAGATACGCAGTATTTT.

This rearrangement joins TRBV3-1 (or the pseudogene TRBV3-2) to TRBJ1-1; 7 bases fit TRBD1. The germline V gene encodes CDR1 LGHDT and CDR2 YNNKEL (reference sequence). CDR3 length: 14 residues. Trimming removed 5 bases from V and 3 bases from J; junction bases left unmatched: 6. As DNA, the CDR3 is TGTGCCAGCAGCACACAGGGGTTGGACACTGAAGCTTTCTTT. The encoded protein is CASSTQGLDTEAFF.

The chain employs TRBV5-1 and TRBJ1-2; the D gene is possibly TRBD1 (6 bases). CDR1 SGHRS and CDR2 YFSETQ come from the germline V gene. The CDR3 is 12 amino acids. Trimming removed 4 bases from V and 8 bases from J, with 12 bases in between. In DNA, the CDR3 is TGCGCCAGCAGCCTAGGGGGAGAAGGCTACACCTTC. Translated: CASSLGGEGYTF.

To note about this clone: Other nucleotide sequences in the sample specify the same CDR3. The rearrangement joins TRBV6-5 to TRBJ2-7; 8 bases match TRBD1. Germline loops: CDR1 MNHEY, CDR2 SVGAGI. J gave up 4 bases and V 6 bases, and 8 bases lay outside the gene matches. The CDR3 spans 14 residues. As DNA, the CDR3 is TGTGCCAGCAGCCGAGACAGGGGAAGATACGAGCAGTACTTC. It codes for CASSRDRGRYEQYF.

The chain combines TRBV28 with TRBJ1-1, with D tentatively TRBD1 (5 bases). The germline V gene encodes CDR1 MDHEN and CDR2 SYDVKM. The CDR3 has 15 amino acids. V lost 5 bases to trimming and J lost 4 bases, with 17 bases between them. The CDR3 DNA follows: TGTGCCAGCAGTCCACCAGGGCTGGGCGGCACTGAAGCTTTCTTT. Encoded protein: CASSPPGLGGTEAFF.

The chain has TRBV18 and TRBJ2-7; D perhaps matches TRBD1 (5 bases). In germline, CDR1 is KGHSH, CDR2 LQKENI. V gave up 3 bases and J gave up 3 bases, with 15 bases separating them. This CDR3 has 15 residues. CDR3 sequence (DNA): TGTGCCAGCTCACCCTACGAATGGGGCGACTACGAGCAGTACTTC. Amino acids: CASSPYEWGDYEQYF.